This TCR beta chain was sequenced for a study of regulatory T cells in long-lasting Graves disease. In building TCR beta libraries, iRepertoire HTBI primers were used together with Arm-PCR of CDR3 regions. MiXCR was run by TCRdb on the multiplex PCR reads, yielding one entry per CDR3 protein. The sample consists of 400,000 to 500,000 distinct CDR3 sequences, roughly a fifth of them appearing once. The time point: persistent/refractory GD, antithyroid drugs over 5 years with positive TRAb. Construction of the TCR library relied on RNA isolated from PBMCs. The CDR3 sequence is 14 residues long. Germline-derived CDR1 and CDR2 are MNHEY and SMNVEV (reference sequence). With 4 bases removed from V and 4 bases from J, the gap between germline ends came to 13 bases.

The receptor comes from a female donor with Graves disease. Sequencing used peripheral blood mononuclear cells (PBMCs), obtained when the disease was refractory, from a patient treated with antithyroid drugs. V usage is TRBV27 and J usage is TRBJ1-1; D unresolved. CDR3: CASSYIDRTTEAFF. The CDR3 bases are TGTGCCAGCAGTTACATCGACCGAACCACTGAAGCTTTCTTT.